What follows is one TCR beta chain and its context. This sample is drawn from a study of yellow fever vaccine responses in identical twins. Germline V gene lookup returns CDR1 SQVTM and CDR2 ANQGSEA. V shed 1 base, J shed 2 bases, and the junction held 1 base outside the gene matches. The CDR3 loop spans 14 amino acids. A single record per CDR3 protein comes from TCRdb applying MiXCR to the RT-PCR reads. This repertoire shows 3,500 to 4,500 distinct CDR3 sequences, around 87% found once; its top ten account for 1.5% to 2%. The TCR originated in a woman aged 18 to 35 who received the yellow fever vaccine. This chain links TRBV29-1 with TRBJ2-5, with 10 bases identical to TRBD2. The sample in question was T cells from blood (PBMCs), unsorted or a sorted subset (not recorded which), obtained before or after yellow fever vaccination (not recorded which). The CDR3 nucleotides are TGCAGCGTTGAAGTAGCGGGGGGACAAGAGACCCAGTACTTC. This translates into CSVEVAGGQETQYF.